This TCR beta chain was identified during a study of immune evolution from preneoplasia to lung adenocarcinoma. Study background: HLA loss of heterozygosity: over 5.5% AIS, about 15% MIA, roughly 35% ADC, none AAH.

Study results and caveats: Normal lung had the highest top T cell clone frequencies. Later-stage lesions appeared to have more T cells, more diversity, less clonality.

Measured with immunoSEQ multiplex PCR; TCRdb has only the in-frame clones, and not every one. The data hold approximately 6,600 clones, with 60% to 85% observed a single time. A word on this clone: As yet, its antigen is unknown.

V dropped 8 bases and J dropped 3 bases, with 12 bases sitting between them. The length of the CDR3 is 13 residues. Looked up from germline, CDR1 is MNHNS and CDR2 is SASEGT. Histologic diagnosis was independently verified by two lung pathologists. V gene TRBV6-1 combines with J gene TRBJ2-3, with D uncertain. Material: FFPE minimally invasive lung adenocarcinoma tissue. This TCR derives from a person aged 60-80 years with lung adenocarcinoma. The CDR3 sequence: CASLLMGTDTQYF. Written as DNA, the CDR3 is TGTGCCAGCCTCCTTATGGGAACAGATACGCAGTATTTT.